The clone carrying this T cell receptor (beta chain) came up a few times. Its antigen is as yet unknown. The sample belongs to a study of CD8 T cells in ankylosing spondylitis. Notes on the study in general: The authors found the disease-linked clones to be CD8+ and relatively rare in peripheral blood. A TCR beta motif of roughly eight highly homologous variants appeared characteristic of ankylosing spondylitis blood.

The V segment lost 6 bases and the J segment 9 bases; nucleotides outside the gene matches: 8. Germline V gene data show CDR1 as DFQATT and CDR2 as SNEGSKA (reference sequence). This CDR3 comprises 12 residues. Quantitative molecular-barcoded 5'-RACE generated the TCR beta libraries. TCRdb ran MiXCR on the 5' RACE reads and lists one entry per CDR3 protein. The sample holds about 90,000 distinct CDR3 sequences, about 9% seen once. The chain employs TRBV20-1 and TRBJ2-1, with 7 positions matching TRBD2. The sequence was collected from a male donor with ankylosing spondylitis. Sequencing was done on a sample of blood, either unsorted or a sorted T cell fraction (not recorded which). CDR3 residues: CSAHPGGSEQFF. For the CDR3, the DNA is TGCAGTGCCCATCCGGGGGGAAGTGAGCAGTTCTTC.